This T cell receptor beta chain was profiled in a study of patients and donors after allogeneic stem cell transplantation (dated by TCRdb to the early 2020s). This clonotype has ten or more counts. What this receptor recognizes is not known. Base qualities are missing; no much larger clone stands one base away. Receptors were amplified or captured by RT-PCR. Sequencing instrument: NextSeq 550. Through fastp at Q25 and MiXCR, TCRdb rebuilt clones from the public reads, retaining in-frame beta chains. Rows merge per CDR3 protein into single entries with the most common DNA and genes. The sample contains approximately 160,000 distinct CDR3 sequences, about 24% of them found a single time. The ten largest account for roughly 27% of the sample. V is reduced by 6 bases and J by 6 bases, leaving a spacing of 11 bases between them. CDR3 length: 11 amino acids, cysteine to phenylalanine. Only CDR3 DNA remains: 33 bases, in frame from the first base. The CDR1 and CDR2 encoded by the germline V gene (reference sequence) are DFQATT and SNEGSKA.

The receptor comes from a human donor who was either an allogeneic HSCT recipient or a stem cell or donor lymphocyte infusion donor (not recorded which). It is not recorded whose cells these are; they may come from a transplant donor. The sequence joins TRBV20-1 to TRBJ1-2, with no reliable assignment of the D segment. Sequencing input: blood, either unsorted or a sorted T cell fraction (not recorded which). In nucleotides, the sequence is TGCAGTGCAAAAACCCCCCATGGCTACACCTTC. It specifies CSAKTPHGYTF.